This T cell receptor (beta chain) came from a study of T cell responses to AZD1222 COVID-19 vaccine. Study-wide results and limits: Sampling that yielded the repertoires occurred only after the peak T cell response. The study found vaccine-associated CD4 TCRs spanning spike, dominant at 160-218 and 743-854. Reports say nearly half of spike-specific TCRs go after unmutated variant regions.

In the case of this clone: Its antigen is as yet unknown.

Between the trimmed V and J ends, which lost 0 bases and 4 bases, there was a span of 9 bases. The CDR3 spans 14 residues. In germline, CDR1 is ENHRY, CDR2 SYGVKD. Here immunoSEQ multiplex PCR was the method, and the copy in TCRdb shows in-frame clones only, minus some. The repertoire includes 100,000 to 150,000 clones, roughly 93% of them detected once, and over 1.5% sits in the top ten. The chain links TRBV10-3 to TRBJ1-2, with D possibly being TRBD1 (6 bases). Sequencing used peripheral blood, obtained on day 0 of AZD1222 vaccination. This TCR was sampled from an adult in good health. CDR3: CAISESGQPYGYTF. DNA of the CDR3: TGTGCCATCAGTGAGTCCGGACAGCCCTATGGCTACACCTTC.